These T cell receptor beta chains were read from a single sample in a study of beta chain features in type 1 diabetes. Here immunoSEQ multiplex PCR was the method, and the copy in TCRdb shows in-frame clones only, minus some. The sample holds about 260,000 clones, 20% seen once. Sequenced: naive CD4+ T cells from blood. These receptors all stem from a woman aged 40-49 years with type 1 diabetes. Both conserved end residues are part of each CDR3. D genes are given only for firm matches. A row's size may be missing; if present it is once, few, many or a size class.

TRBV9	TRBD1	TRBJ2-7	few	CASSGGTGGGYEQYF	TGTGCCAGCAGCGGAGGGACAGGGGGCGGGTACGAGCAGTACTTC
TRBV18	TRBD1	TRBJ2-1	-	CASSRDRDNEQFF	TGTGCCAGCTCCCGGGACAGGGACAATGAGCAGTTCTTC
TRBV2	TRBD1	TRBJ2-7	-	CASSGRWDRAVYEQYF	TGTGCCAGCAGTGGAAGATGGGACAGGGCTGTCTACGAGCAGTACTTC
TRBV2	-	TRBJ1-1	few	CASTRIQGTEAFF	TGTGCCAGCACCCGGATCCAGGGTACTGAAGCTTTCTTT
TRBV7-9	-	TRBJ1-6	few	CASSLFGGGLNSPLHF	TGTGCCAGCAGCTTATTCGGAGGTGGACTTAATTCACCCCTCCACTTT
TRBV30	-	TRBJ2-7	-	CAGGNGAYEQYF	TGTGCCGGGGGGAACGGCGCCTACGAGCAGTACTTC
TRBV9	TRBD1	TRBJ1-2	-	CASSVTGTGANNGYTF	TGTGCCAGCAGCGTCACCGGGACAGGGGCCAATAATGGCTACACCTTC
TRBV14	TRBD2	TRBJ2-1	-	CASSPISGIYNEQFF	TGTGCCAGCAGCCCGATTAGCGGGATCTACAATGAGCAGTTCTTC
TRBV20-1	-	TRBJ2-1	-	CSARSQGEQFF	TGCAGTGCTAGATCGCAGGGGGAGCAGTTCTTC
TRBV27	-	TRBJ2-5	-	CASSYRMAETQYF	TGTGCCAGCAGCTACAGGATGGCAGAGACCCAGTACTTC
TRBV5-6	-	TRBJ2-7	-	CASSLGGGADEQYF	TGTGCCAGCAGCTTAGGAGGAGGGGCCGACGAGCAGTACTTC
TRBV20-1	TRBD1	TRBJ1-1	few	CSASTGEAFF	TGCAGTGCTTCGACAGGGGAAGCTTTCTTT
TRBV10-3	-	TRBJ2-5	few	CAIKRERETQYF	TGTGCCATCAAACGGGAGAGAGAGACCCAGTACTTC